This passage covers 26 T cell receptor beta chains from one sample sequenced in a study of blood T cell repertoires in COVID-19. TCRdb's table, derived via immunoSEQ multiplex PCR, lists solely in-frame clones and lacks some. Found here are about 200,000 clones, roughly 87% of them singletons; the top ten hold approximately 2%. Input material: PBMCs or T cells enriched from blood (not recorded which). These receptors were obtained from a woman aged 25-40 years who had recovered from COVID-19.

The V gene is TRBV9, the J gene TRBJ2-7, with D possibly TRBD1 on 6 matching bases. Germline CDR1 reads SGDLS; CDR2 reads YYNGEE. The CDR3 totals 14 residues. V lost 0 bases, J lost 1 base, and 8 bases lay in between. CDR3 DNA sequence: TGTGCCAGCAGCGTAGGGACAGCGTCCTACGAGCAGTACTTC. Its protein is CASSVGTASYEQYF.

The chain is built from TRBV11-3 and TRBJ2-1, with 9 bases identical to TRBD1. In germline, CDR1 is SGHNT, CDR2 YENEEA. V dropped 6 bases and J dropped 8; count of bases not matched to a gene: 17. The CDR3 extends over 17 amino acids. For the CDR3, the DNA is TGTGCCAGCAGTAAAAGGGCGGGACAGGGAATATCGGATGAGCAGTTCTTC. Translated: CASSKRAGQGISDEQFF.

The chain has TRBV4-3 and TRBJ2-1, with TRBD2 identical over 8 bases. Germline trimming cut 4 bases from V and 4 bases from J; bases unmatched to any gene: 12. CDR3 length: 17 amino acids. Germline V gene lookup returns CDR1 LGHNA and CDR2 YSLEER. The CDR3 spells CASSPGPTSGPYNEQFF. CDR3 in DNA: TGCGCCAGCAGCCCCGGCCCCACTAGCGGACCTTACAATGAGCAGTTCTTC.

The chain uses TRBV7-9 and TRBJ2-1; no clear D. V lost 2 bases, J lost 6 bases, and 5 bases lay in between. This CDR3 has 12 residues. Germline loops: CDR1 SEHNR, CDR2 FQNEAQ (reference sequence). The CDR3: CASSLLVNEQFF. The CDR3 nucleotides read TGTGCCAGCAGCTTACTTGTCAATGAGCAGTTCTTC.

J is TRBJ1-1 and V is TRBV7-9; D is uncertain. This CDR3 is 13 amino acids long. Germline V gene lookup returns CDR1 SEHNR and CDR2 FQNEAQ (reference sequence). Trimming left V 3 bases short and J 1 base short, with 6 bases between. CDR3 DNA: TGTGCCAGCAGCTTGGCGGGGAACACTGAAGCTTTCTTT. It yields the protein CASSLAGNTEAFF.

The chain is built from TRBV2 and TRBJ1-3, with a possible D match to TRBD1 (5 bases). The ends were cut back, 6 bases at V and 2 bases at J, with 14 bases in the middle. Germline lookup yields CDR1 SNHLY and CDR2 FYNNEI. The CDR3 extends over 15 amino acids. CDR3 amino acids: CASSSWQGAGNTIYF. CDR3 bases: TGTGCCAGCAGCTCTTGGCAGGGCGCTGGAAACACCATATATTTT.

The rearrangement uses TRBV6-2 or TRBV6-3 and TRBJ2-7; D may be TRBD1 (5 bases). This CDR3 is 13 amino acids long. V dropped 6 bases and J dropped 4 bases, with 13 bases sitting between them. Germline assignment: CDR1 MNHEY and CDR2 SVGEGT. For the CDR3, the DNA is TGTGCCAGCAGCCTACTCAGGGTTTACGAGCAGTACTTC. It specifies CASSLLRVYEQYF.

The chain uses TRBV14 and TRBJ2-2; 8 nucleotides align to TRBD2. Germline V gene sequence: CDR1 SGHDN, CDR2 FVKESK. V lost 0 bases and J lost 1; bases outside the gene matches: 4. This CDR3 has 17 residues. The CDR3 sequence is CASSQDDTSGNTGELFF. CDR3 nucleotides: TGTGCCAGCAGCCAAGATGATACTAGCGGGAACACCGGGGAGCTGTTTTTT.

The chain links TRBV7-9 to TRBJ1-6; the match to TRBD1 covers 8 bases. The germline V gene has CDR1 SEHNR and CDR2 FQNEAQ (reference sequence). J lost 8 bases, V lost 6 bases, and 9 bases had no gene match. The CDR3 extends over 15 amino acids. The DNA for the CDR3 is TGTGCCAGCAGTCAATTTACGACAGGGGATTCACCCCTCCACTTT. Translating gives CASSQFTTGDSPLHF.

The rearrangement uses TRBV7-2 and TRBJ2-2, with D unclear. Germline V gene data show CDR1 as SGHTA and CDR2 as FQGNSA. V was trimmed by 5 bases and J by 4 bases, leaving 8 bases between them. This CDR3 is built from 13 residues. This CDR3 reads CASSLYSTGELFF. CDR3 sequence (DNA): TGTGCCAGCAGCCTATACAGCACCGGGGAGCTGTTTTTT.

The genes are TRBV30 and TRBJ1-1; D remains ambiguous. Trimming stripped 3 bases from V and 3 bases from J, with 5 bases between. Germline V CDR1 and CDR2: GTSNPN, SVGIG (reference sequence). The CDR3 has 11 amino acids. The CDR3 DNA sequence: TGTGCCTGGAGGCAGTACACTGAAGCTTTCTTT. This translates into CAWRQYTEAFF.

The CDR3 spells CASSYSGGNQPQHF. For the CDR3, the DNA is TGTGCCAGCAGTTACTCAGGGGGCAATCAGCCCCAGCATTTT. The chain employs TRBV6-5 and TRBJ1-5; perhaps TRBD1 as D (5 bases). The CDR3 has 14 amino acids. The germline V gene has CDR1 MNHEY and CDR2 SVGAGI. The V end lost 0 bases, the J end lost 2 bases, and 5 bases lay between the germline ends.

This clone was recorded only once. The rearrangement links TRBV9 to TRBJ2-5; 12 bases line up with TRBD2. Germline trimming cut 0 bases from V and 0 bases from J; bases unmatched to any gene: 6. Germline V lookup: CDR1 SGDLS, CDR2 YYNGEE. This CDR3 is 18 amino acids long. The CDR3 protein is CASSVDTSGGSYQETQYF. Written as DNA, the CDR3 is TGTGCCAGCAGCGTAGACACTAGCGGGGGGTCATACCAAGAGACCCAGTACTTC.

The table lists this clone with a few counts. The V call is TRBV7-9, the J call TRBJ1-1, with a tentative D call TRBD1 (5 bases). Germline V lookup: CDR1 SEHNR, CDR2 FQNEAQ (reference sequence). Trimming stripped 1 base from V and 6 bases from J, with 12 bases between. This CDR3 spans 14 amino acids. This CDR3 is CASSLGGGTPEAFF. As DNA, the CDR3 is TGTGCCAGCAGCTTAGGGGGAGGGACCCCTGAAGCTTTCTTT.

The chain uses TRBV18 and TRBJ2-7, with 7 nucleotides matching TRBD1. V lost 5 bases and J lost 3; bases outside the gene matches: 10. Germline V gene lookup returns CDR1 KGHSH and CDR2 LQKENI. The CDR3 extends over 15 amino acids. The CDR3 region has the DNA TGTGCCAGCTCATATAGCACAGGGGAGCGCTACGAGCAGTACTTC. Amino acid sequence: CASSYSTGERYEQYF. The full variable domain, completed using reference TRBV18 and TRBJ2-7, is NAGVMQNPRHLVRRRGQEARLRCSPMKGHSHVYWYRQLPEEGLKFMVYLQKENIIDESGMPKERFSAEFPKEGPSILRIQQVVRGDSAAYFCASSYSTGERYEQYFGPGTRLTVT.

The chain combines TRBV6-5 with TRBJ2-1, with D perhaps matching TRBD1 (6 bases). Germline CDR1 and CDR2: MNHEY and SVGAGI. The CDR3 is made up of 15 amino acids. The ends were cut back, 6 bases at V and 7 bases at J, with 19 bases in the middle. CDR3 loop: CASRVGAGFGNEQFF. The DNA of the CDR3 is TGTGCCAGCAGGGTGGGGGCAGGGTTCGGAAATGAGCAGTTCTTC.

The chain joins TRBV7-2 to TRBJ2-5, with TRBD2 matching over 13 bases. Looked up from germline, CDR1 is SGHTA and CDR2 is FQGNSA. CDR3 size: 16 residues. The trim removed 6 bases at V and 5 bases at J, leaving 9 bases unmatched. For the CDR3, the DNA is TGTGCCAGCAGGCGGACTAGCGGGAGCCCGGGGGAGACCCAGTACTTC. Protein product: CASRRTSGSPGETQYF. The full variable domain, rest sourced from reference TRBV7-2 and TRBJ2-5, is GAGVSQSPSNKVTEKGKDVELRCDPISGHTALYWYRQSLGQGLEFLIYFQGNSAPDKSGLPSDRFSAERTGGSVSTLTIQRTQQEDSAVYLCASRRTSGSPGETQYFGPGTRLLVL.

The chain recombines TRBV6-5 with TRBJ2-7, with 8 bases matching TRBD1. CDR3 length: 14 residues. V shed 5 bases and J 2 bases; nucleotides not matched to a gene: 5. Looked up from germline, CDR1 is MNHEY and CDR2 is SVGAGI. CDR3 amino acids: CASSLIQGAYEQYF. The DNA for the CDR3 is TGTGCCAGCAGTCTCATACAGGGGGCCTACGAGCAGTACTTC.

Comment on this clone: The missing conserved phenylalanine or tryptophan at the end of this CDR3 makes a read error likely. Because the CDR3's place on the DNA is in doubt, the DNA is left out and the CDR3 is given as listed by TCRdb. This sequence joins TRBV19 and TRBJ1-2; the DNA was not compared with TRBD1, the D call given in the table. The CDR3 length is 13 residues, termini included. Germline CDR1 LNHDA, CDR2 SQIVND (reference sequence). This CDR3 reads CASKKPGQGRMGY.

V and J are TRBV3-1 (or the pseudogene TRBV3-2) and TRBJ1-5, with 8 bases fitting TRBD1. V gave up 4 bases and J gave up 6 bases; unmatched junction bases: 5. The CDR3 sequence is 14 residues long. The germline gives CDR1 LGHDT, CDR2 YNNKEL (reference sequence). The DNA of the CDR3 is TGTGCCAGCAGCCTTGGACAGGGAGGTCAGCCCCAGCATTTT. It is translated as CASSLGQGGQPQHF.

The CDR3 spells CASSWQGGGAAVEQFF. The CDR3 DNA reads as TGTGCCAGCAGCTGGCAAGGCGGGGGGGCCGCGGTTGAGCAGTTCTTC. This rearrangement joins TRBV9 to TRBJ2-1; 9 bases are shared with TRBD2. The CDR3 is made up of 16 amino acids. Trimming at V came to 4 bases and at J to 9 bases, leaving 14 bases not matched to a gene. Germline loops: CDR1 SGDLS, CDR2 YYNGEE.

Comments on this clone: The junction differs from germline at one of its ends, possibly a read error. The V and J genes are TRBV4-2 and TRBJ1-4, with D perhaps TRBD1 (6 bases). The germline CDR1 and CDR2 sequences are LGHNA and YNFKEQ. The CDR3 consists of 16 residues. The CDR3 nucleotides are TGTGCCAGCAGACAAGGGCTGGGGCAGGGGATGGAGAAACTGTTTTTT. This codes for CASRQGLGQGMEKLFF.

This clone was seen a handful of times. DNA for the CDR3: TGCAGCGTGGAGGGACTAGCGGAGGAGTACGATGAGCAGTTCTTC. It codes for CSVEGLAEEYDEQFF. This chain uses TRBV29-1 with TRBJ2-1, with TRBD2 matching over 11 bases. CDR1 is SQVTM, CDR2 ANQGSEA, per germline. The CDR3 has 15 amino acids. Trimming at V came to 6 bases and at J to 8 bases, leaving 12 bases not matched to a gene.

The chain recombines TRBV4-3 with TRBJ2-5; 9 bases match TRBD1. V shed 3 bases and J 4 bases; nucleotides not matched to a gene: 6. The V gene's germline CDR1 is LGHNA and CDR2 YSLEER. This CDR3 region has 15 residues. CDR3 nucleotide sequence: TGCGCCAGCAGCCATGGGGGGACAGGGTCAGAGACCCAGTACTTC. Protein sequence: CASSHGGTGSETQYF.

This chain uses TRBV21-1 with TRBJ1-6; no DNA check was done on the table's D call, TRBD1. TRBV21-1 constitutes a pseudogene. The CDR3 consists of 15 residues. The CDR3 nucleotides are TGTGCCAGCAGCAAGAAAGGGGGTAAGCGATCACCCCTCCACTTT. It translates to CASSKKGGKRSPLHF.

The sample holds a few counts of this clone. This chain joins TRBV13 and TRBJ2-7, with 12 nucleotides matching TRBD1. V shed 3 bases and J 5 bases; nucleotides not matched to a gene: 5. The CDR3 extends over 15 amino acids. Germline V CDR1 and CDR2: PRHDT, FYEKMQ (reference sequence). The CDR3 loop is CASSFIGTGGNEQYF. The CDR3 region has the DNA TGTGCCAGCAGCTTTATAGGGACAGGGGGCAACGAGCAGTACTTC.